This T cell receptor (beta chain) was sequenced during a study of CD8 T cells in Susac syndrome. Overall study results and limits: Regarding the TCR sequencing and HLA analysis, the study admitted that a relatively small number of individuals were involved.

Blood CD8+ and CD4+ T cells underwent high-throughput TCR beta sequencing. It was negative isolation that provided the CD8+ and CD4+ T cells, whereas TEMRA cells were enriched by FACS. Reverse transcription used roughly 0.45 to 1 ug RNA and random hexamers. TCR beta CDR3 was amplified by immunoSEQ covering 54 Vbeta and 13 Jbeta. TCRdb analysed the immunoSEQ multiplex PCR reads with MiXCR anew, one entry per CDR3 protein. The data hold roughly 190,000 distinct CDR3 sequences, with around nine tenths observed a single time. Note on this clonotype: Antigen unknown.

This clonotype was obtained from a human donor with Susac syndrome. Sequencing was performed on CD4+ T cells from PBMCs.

DNA of the CDR3: TGCAGTGGCACCGAGGGGGGGAGAACCTACGAGCAGTACTTC. Translation gives CSGTEGGRTYEQYF. V and J are TRBV20-1 and TRBJ2-7; the D gene is possibly TRBD2 (7 bases). V was cut by 7 bases and J by 2 bases, with 18 bases left in between. The germline gives CDR1 DFQATT, CDR2 SNEGSKA (reference sequence). CDR3 length equals 14 residues.